One sample yielded the 22 T cell receptor beta chains listed below, sequenced in a study of T-cell memory formation after mild COVID-19. TCRdb passed the 5' RACE reads through MiXCR, listing each CDR3 protein once. Of about 270,000 distinct CDR3 sequences in the sample, approximately 15% are singletons; the top ten hold 2.1%. Source material: PBMCs or a T cell subset sorted from them (not recorded which). These receptors were taken from an adult woman who had mild COVID-19 (a few samples of this study predate the infection). Cell type and time point are not known.

The chain couples TRBV20-1 to TRBJ2-5; TRBD1 is a possible D gene (5 bases). CDR3 length: 13 amino acids. Per the germline V gene, CDR1 is DFQATT and CDR2 is SNEGSKA (reference sequence). Trimming cost V 3 bases and J 3 bases, with 11 bases left between them. CDR3 sequence (DNA): TGCAGTGCTAGTCTCGGCAGGGAAGAGACCCAGTACTTC. This translates into CSASLGREETQYF.

The V and J genes are TRBV7-8 and TRBJ1-5, with TRBD1 identical over 7 bases. The J segment lost 2 bases and the V segment lost 4 bases, leaving 2 bases of the junction unmatched. This CDR3 is 14 amino acids long. CDR1 SGHVS and CDR2 FQNEAQ come from the germline V gene. The CDR3 DNA is TGTGCCAGCAGCTCGGACAGGCGCAATCAGCCCCAGCATTTT. Its translation: CASSSDRRNQPQHF.

The rearrangement joins TRBV2 to TRBJ1-5, with TRBD1 identical over 8 bases. The J segment lost 5 bases and the V segment lost 6 bases, leaving 6 bases of the junction unmatched. The CDR3 spans 14 residues. Germline CDR1 reads SNHLY; CDR2 reads FYNNEI. CDR3 protein: CASRGQVRDQPQHF. The CDR3 region has the DNA TGTGCCAGCAGGGGACAGGTCCGGGATCAGCCCCAGCATTTT.

This clonotype was observed many times. The chain links TRBV5-1 to TRBJ2-1, with 9 bases that match TRBD2. V lost 4 bases, J lost 5 bases, and 7 bases stayed unmatched. Germline values: CDR1 SGHRS, CDR2 YFSETQ. The CDR3 length is 15 residues. DNA for the CDR3: TGCGCCAGCAGCCCAAGACTAGCGGCGGACAATGAGCAGTTCTTC. This codes for CASSPRLAADNEQFF.

There are a few counts of this clonotype. The V call is TRBV7-9, the J call TRBJ2-5; D may be TRBD2 (7 bases). CDR1 and CDR2 (germline): SEHNR, FQNEAQ (reference sequence). The V end was cut by 5 bases, the J end by 0 bases, with 10 bases between. This CDR3 comprises 14 residues. CDR3 sequence (DNA): TGTGCCAGCAGCCGGGGGGCGTACCAAGAGACCCAGTACTTC. Protein product: CASSRGAYQETQYF.

This clonotype was seen only a few times. V is TRBV27 and J is TRBJ2-6; D uncertain. Germline V gene data show CDR1 as MNHEY and CDR2 as SMNVEV (reference sequence). This CDR3 comprises 15 residues. V was trimmed by 2 bases and J by 0 bases, leaving 5 bases between them. The CDR3 here is CASSLSLSGANVLTF. CDR3 nucleotide sequence: TGTGCCAGCAGTTTAAGCCTCTCTGGGGCCAACGTCCTGACTTTC.

The rearrangement joins TRBV12-3 or TRBV12-4 to TRBJ2-1; the D is unclear. The CDR3 loop spans 12 amino acids. V lost 6 bases, J lost 6 bases, and 9 bases lay in between. The CDR3: CASSLPSNEQFF. The DNA of the CDR3 is TGTGCCAGCAGCTTACCTTCCAATGAGCAGTTCTTC.

The chain is built from TRBV20-1 and TRBJ1-2; D not certain. CDR1 and CDR2 (germline): DFQATT, SNEGSKA (reference sequence). The CDR3 consists of 15 residues. Trimming left V 5 bases short and J 2 bases short, with 18 bases between. The CDR3 is CSASPPSGWNYGYTF. CDR3 bases: TGCAGTGCTTCCCCCCCCTCGGGGTGGAACTATGGCTACACCTTC.

The CDR3 coding sequence is TGTGCCAGCAGTTTGGTACAGGGGGAGCGAGAGACCCAGTACTTC. The encoded protein is CASSLVQGERETQYF. V usage is TRBV12-3 or TRBV12-4 and J usage is TRBJ2-5, with 8 bases aligning to TRBD1. The ends lost 3 bases at V and 4 bases at J; junction bases unmatched: 7. This CDR3 has 15 residues.

V is TRBV5-4 and J is TRBJ2-2, with 8 nucleotides matching TRBD1. The germline V gene encodes CDR1 SGHNT and CDR2 YYREEE (reference sequence). This CDR3 comprises 17 residues. Losses at the gene ends were 2 bases for V and 4 bases for J; bases not matched to a gene: 10. CDR3 in amino acids: CASSFARTGLGTGELFF. The CDR3, as DNA: TGTGCCAGCAGCTTCGCACGGACAGGGCTTGGCACCGGGGAGCTGTTTTTT.

Only a few counts were recorded for this clonotype. The chain couples TRBV6-2 or TRBV6-3 to TRBJ1-5; D is unclear. The CDR3 has 14 amino acids. CDR1 is MNHEY and CDR2 is SVGEGT in the germline V gene. Trimming stripped 8 bases from V and 1 base from J, with 12 bases between. This CDR3 is CASHGLTSNQPQHF. The CDR3 DNA is TGTGCCAGCCATGGATTGACGAGCAATCAGCCCCAGCATTTT.

The J gene is TRBJ2-1, the V gene TRBV14, with TRBD1 as a possible D gene (5 bases). This CDR3 spans 14 amino acids. Trimming took off 2 bases at V and 10 bases at J, with 15 bases between the two ends. Germline CDR1 and CDR2: SGHDN and FVKESK. The CDR3 spells CASSQLTGSGEQFF. The CDR3 nucleotides are TGTGCCAGCAGCCAATTAACAGGTTCAGGGGAGCAGTTCTTC.

V and J are TRBV11-3 and TRBJ2-2, with D tentatively TRBD1 or TRBD2 (5 bases each). Trimming cost V 6 bases and J 2 bases, with 13 bases left between them. The CDR3 is 15 amino acids. CDR1 is SGHNT, CDR2 YENEEA, per germline. The CDR3 DNA reads TGTGCCAGCAGACACGGGACCGGAAACACCGGGGAGCTGTTTTTT. Residues: CASRHGTGNTGELFF. The full variable domain, its missing parts supplied by reference TRBV11-3 and TRBJ2-2, is EAGVVQSPRYKIIEKKQPVAFWCNPISGHNTLYWYLQNLGQGPELLIRYENEEAVDDSQLPKDRFSAERLKGVDSTLKIQPAELGDSAVYLCASRHGTGNTGELFFGEGSRLTVL.

This clonotype has a handful of counts. V and J are TRBV5-1 and TRBJ2-1, with D perhaps TRBD1 or TRBD2 (5 bases each). The CDR3 spans 14 residues. Germline loops: CDR1 SGHRS, CDR2 YFSETQ. The V end was cut by 4 bases, the J end by 4 bases, with 12 bases between. The CDR3 coding sequence is TGCGCCAGCAGCCCGGGACGTAGATACAATGAGCAGTTCTTC. Encoded protein: CASSPGRRYNEQFF.

This chain uses TRBV20-1 with TRBJ2-1; TRBD2 matches 11 bases. V trimming: 5 bases; J trimming: 6 bases; junction bases outside the gene matches: 3. The germline V gene has CDR1 DFQATT and CDR2 SNEGSKA (reference sequence). This CDR3 is 13 amino acids long. CDR3 DNA: TGCAGTGCTCCTACTAGCGGGGGCAATGAGCAGTTCTTC. Its translation is CSAPTSGGNEQFF.

The chain carries TRBV7-9 and TRBJ2-3, with a tentative D call TRBD2 (6 bases). Germline values: CDR1 SEHNR, CDR2 FQNEAQ (reference sequence). CDR3 length equals 14 residues. Trimming took off 1 base at V and 6 bases at J, with 11 bases between the two ends. This chain's CDR3 is CASSLGPGEDTQYF. CDR3 bases: TGTGCCAGCAGCTTAGGGCCGGGGGAGGATACGCAGTATTTT.

CDR3 sequence: CASSLEAGGNQPQHF. The DNA of the CDR3 is TGTGCCAGCAGCTTAGAGGCAGGGGGCAATCAGCCCCAGCATTTT. J is TRBJ1-5 and V is TRBV7-8; a possible D gene is TRBD1 (6 bases). Germline loops: CDR1 SGHVS, CDR2 FQNEAQ. The germline V and J ends were trimmed by 1 base and 2 bases, with 9 bases remaining between them. This CDR3 has 15 residues.

Only a few counts were recorded for this clonotype. The chain couples TRBV5-1 to TRBJ1-5; D gene ambiguous. The germline V gene encodes CDR1 SGHRS and CDR2 YFSETQ. The CDR3 contains 14 residues. Trimming stripped 4 bases from V and 5 bases from J, with 13 bases between. Written as DNA, the CDR3 is TGCGCCAGCAGCCTGGACGGGAGTGATCAGCCCCAGCATTTT. It is translated as CASSLDGSDQPQHF.

This clonotype was counted between two and nine times. The J gene is TRBJ2-1, the V gene TRBV20-1; D not certain. CDR1 DFQATT and CDR2 SNEGSKA come from the germline V gene (reference sequence). The CDR3 runs 12 residues. V dropped 5 bases and J dropped 4 bases, with 9 bases sitting between them. Here the CDR3 DNA reads TGCAGTGCTCCCACAGTTTACAATGAGCAGTTCTTC. This encodes CSAPTVYNEQFF.

The rearrangement joins TRBV29-1 to TRBJ2-7; maybe TRBD2 (6 bases). In germline, CDR1 is SQVTM, CDR2 ANQGSEA. The CDR3 is made up of 12 amino acids. Trimming shortened V by 4 bases and J by 2 bases, and 9 bases separated the two germline ends. CDR3 bases: TGCAGCGTTGGCGGCGGGACCTACGAGCAGTACTTC. Translation gives CSVGGGTYEQYF.

This chain links TRBV5-1 with TRBJ1-2, with 7 bases aligning to TRBD1. The CDR3 contains 12 residues. Germline CDR1 SGHRS, CDR2 YFSETQ. After removal of 6 bases from V and 5 bases from J, the junction contained 4 bases not matched to a gene. CDR3 bases: TGCGCCAGCAAGGCAGGGGGTTATGGCTACACCTTC. Its translation: CASKAGGYGYTF.

This clonotype came up a few times. This rearrangement joins TRBV20-1 to TRBJ1-5, with 9 bases lining up with TRBD1. The CDR3 runs to 14 residues. Germline values: CDR1 DFQATT, CDR2 SNEGSKA (reference sequence). J was trimmed by 3 bases and V by 4 bases; bases with no gene match: 4. CDR3 bases: TGCAGTGCTACCGGGACAGGGAACAATCAGCCCCAGCATTTT. It yields the protein CSATGTGNNQPQHF.